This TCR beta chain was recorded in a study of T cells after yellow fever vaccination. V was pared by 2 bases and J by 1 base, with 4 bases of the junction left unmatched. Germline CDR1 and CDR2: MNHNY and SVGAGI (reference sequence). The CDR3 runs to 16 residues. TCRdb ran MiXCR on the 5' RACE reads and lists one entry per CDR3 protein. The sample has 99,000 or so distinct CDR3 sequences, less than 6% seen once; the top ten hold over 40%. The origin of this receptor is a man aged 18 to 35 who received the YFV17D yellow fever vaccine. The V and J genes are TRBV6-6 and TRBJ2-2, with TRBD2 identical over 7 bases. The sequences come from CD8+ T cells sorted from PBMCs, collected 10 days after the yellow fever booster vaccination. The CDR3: CASSYPAGRNTGELFF. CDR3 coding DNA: TGTGCCAGCAGTTACCCAGCGGGGCGGAACACCGGGGAGCTGTTTTTT.